This T cell receptor (beta chain) comes out of a study of blood T cell repertoires in COVID-19. CDR3 size: 12 residues. Germline V CDR1 and CDR2: MNHEY, SMNVEV (reference sequence). After removal of 10 bases from V and 7 bases from J, the junction contained 8 bases not matched to a gene. The data were produced by immunoSEQ multiplex PCR, yet TCRdb's version contains in-frame clones alone and is incomplete. The sample has approximately 150,000 clones, roughly 87% seen once. The chain combines TRBV27 with TRBJ1-2, with 8 nucleotides matching TRBD1. The TCR comes from a woman aged 50 to 60 with acute or convalescent COVID-19. Sequencing was carried out using peripheral blood. CDR3 sequence: CATSDRVGGYTF. CDR3 DNA: TGTGCCACCTCGGACAGGGTCGGTGGCTACACCTTC.